Below, 24 T cell receptor beta chains from the same sample are listed, as sequenced in a study of T cell repertoires in cytomegalovirus infection. TCRdb re-analysed the reads in MiXCR, keeping a single row per CDR3 protein. The top ten hold 10% to 11% of the sample, which has more than 150,000 distinct CDR3 sequences, 20% to 25% seen once. Sequencing was performed on PBMCs. The receptors were sampled from a human donor in good health (CMV status not recorded). Some clones in this sample may be carry-over from other donors' samples.

This rearrangement joins TRBV20-1 to TRBJ1-6; D perhaps matches TRBD1 (5 bases). The CDR3 runs to 13 residues. The germline V gene encodes CDR1 DFQATT and CDR2 SNEGSKA (reference sequence). Trimming cost V 3 bases and J 6 bases, with 9 bases left between them. The CDR3 loop reads CSASGTTNSPLHF. In DNA, the CDR3 is TGCAGTGCTAGTGGGACTACTAATTCACCCCTCCACTTT.

There are a few counts of this clonotype. The V call is TRBV6-2 or TRBV6-3, the J call TRBJ2-6; D gene uncertain. This CDR3 region has 13 residues. Trimming stripped 6 bases from V and 4 bases from J, with 7 bases between. Germline V CDR1 and CDR2: MNHEY, SVGEGT. The CDR3 bases are TGTGCCAGCAGCCTGGTGGGGGCCAACGTCCTGACTTTC. Its translation: CASSLVGANVLTF.

This clonotype came up many times. This chain connects TRBV7-8 to TRBJ1-2, with D hard to call. The CDR3 totals 13 residues. The germline V gene has CDR1 SGHVS and CDR2 FQNEAQ. V shed 1 base and J shed 8 bases, with 11 bases lying between them. The CDR3 nucleotides are TGTGCCAGCAGCTTAGAAGAGGTTGGAGGCTACACCTTC. The encoded protein is CASSLEEVGGYTF.

This clonotype has a count of ten or more. The junction departs from germline at one end; a sequencing error may be responsible. The J gene is TRBJ2-7, the V gene TRBV7-9; D not resolved. Germline assignment: CDR1 SEHNR and CDR2 FQNEAQ (reference sequence). CDR3 size: 11 residues. The CDR3 region is CASSFSNEQYF. Here the CDR3 DNA reads TGTGCCAGCAGCTTCTCCAACGAGCAGTACTTC.

This clonotype was detected only a few times. The rearrangement joins TRBV20-1 to TRBJ1-1; D is possibly TRBD1 (6 bases). The CDR3 runs to 13 residues. In germline, CDR1 is DFQATT, CDR2 SNEGSKA (reference sequence). V dropped 6 bases and J dropped 0 bases, with 11 bases sitting between them. The CDR3 DNA sequence: TGCAGTGCAACATCAGGGGTGAACACTGAAGCTTTCTTT. Translated: CSATSGVNTEAFF.

This clonotype showed up many times. The chain combines TRBV7-3 with TRBJ2-6; 8 bases line up with TRBD1. Germline CDR1 reads SGHTA; CDR2 reads FQGTGA. The junction had 13 bases not matched to a gene; V was cut back by 5 bases and J by 1 base. This CDR3 spans 19 amino acids. The CDR3 coding sequence is TGTGCCAGCAGCCCTCAGGGGGCGCCGATGCTGTCTGGGGCCAACGTCCTGACTTTC. Translating it yields CASSPQGAPMLSGANVLTF.

In this sample, this clonotype turned up many times. The chain employs TRBV12-3 or TRBV12-4 and TRBJ2-7; TRBD1 is a possible D gene (6 bases). Trimming took off 8 bases at V and 2 bases at J, with 16 bases between the two ends. CDR3 length: 14 amino acids. Here the CDR3 DNA reads TGTGCCAGCTCCCGGACAGCCAATACCTACGAGCAGTACTTC. Encoded protein: CASSRTANTYEQYF.

Ten or more counts support this clonotype. The gene calls are TRBV7-3 and TRBJ2-3; 7 bases map to TRBD2. CDR1 is SGHTA, CDR2 FQGTGA, per germline. This CDR3 has 14 residues. J gave up 4 bases and V 5 bases, and 6 bases lay outside the gene matches. The CDR3 sequence: CASSAGLGSDTQYF. CDR3 in DNA: TGTGCCAGCAGCGCCGGACTAGGTTCAGATACGCAGTATTTT.

This chain links TRBV7-9 with TRBJ2-5, with D possibly matching TRBD2 (5 bases). V lost 5 bases, J lost 4 bases, and 14 bases lay in between. In germline, CDR1 is SEHNR, CDR2 FQNEAQ (reference sequence). This CDR3 region has 14 residues. For the CDR3, the DNA is TGTGCCAGCAGCCCTCGTGCTGAGGGAGAGACCCAGTACTTC. Amino acid sequence: CASSPRAEGETQYF.

This chain uses TRBV28 with TRBJ1-4, with D possibly TRBD1 on 6 matching bases. From germline, CDR1 is MDHEN and CDR2 SYDVKM. V was clipped by 7 bases and J by 5 bases, with 14 bases between them. The CDR3 is 14 amino acids. The CDR3 DNA reads as TGTGCCAGCAACCATGGGGGGCCGAATGAAAAACTGTTTTTT. Its translation: CASNHGGPNEKLFF. Complete variable domain (other parts from reference TRBV28 and TRBJ1-4): DVKVTQSSRYLVKRTGEKVFLECVQDMDHENMFWYRQDPGLGLRLIYFSYDVKMKEKGDIPEGYSVSREKKERFSLILESASTNQTSMYLCASNHGGPNEKLFFGSGTQLSVL.

The rearrangement uses TRBV20-1 and TRBJ2-7, with 10 bases lining up with TRBD2. Germline-derived CDR1 and CDR2 are DFQATT and SNEGSKA (reference sequence). This CDR3 is built from 15 residues. Trimming removed 6 bases from V and 0 bases from J; junction bases left unmatched: 8. The CDR3 protein is CSAPLIAGGSYEQYF. The CDR3 DNA follows: TGCAGTGCCCCTCTTATAGCGGGGGGCTCCTACGAGCAGTACTTC.

The chain joins TRBV20-1 to TRBJ1-5, with 7 nucleotides matching TRBD1. CDR1 DFQATT and CDR2 SNEGSKA come from the germline V gene (reference sequence). The CDR3 sequence is 13 residues long. Trimming cost V 5 bases and J 5 bases; bases outside gene matches: 6. In nucleotides, the CDR3 is TGCAGTGCTCTAGGGACAGTTGATCAGCCCCAGCATTTT. Amino acids: CSALGTVDQPQHF.

The sample holds many counts of this clonotype. The chain uses TRBV7-9 and TRBJ2-5, with 9 bases identical to TRBD1. This CDR3 is 14 amino acids long. The V gene's germline CDR1 is SEHNR and CDR2 FQNEAQ (reference sequence). V dropped 3 bases and J dropped 3; count of bases not matched to a gene: 2. CDR3 residues: CASSFRTGEETQYF. The CDR3 bases are TGTGCCAGCAGCTTTCGGACAGGGGAAGAGACCCAGTACTTC.

This clonotype was recorded once. This chain links TRBV5-1 with TRBJ2-3; D is possibly TRBD1 or TRBD2 (5 bases each). The germline V gene has CDR1 SGHRS and CDR2 YFSETQ. Trimming left V 2 bases short and J 1 base short, with 8 bases between. The CDR3 is 14 amino acids. CDR3 amino acids: CASSFQGGTDTQYF. CDR3 DNA: TGCGCCAGCAGCTTTCAGGGAGGCACAGATACGCAGTATTTT.

The chain combines TRBV28 with TRBJ1-3; no clear D gene. The CDR3 has 14 residues. Trimming pared 10 bases from V and 0 bases from J, leaving 13 bases between. Per the germline V gene, CDR1 is MDHEN and CDR2 is SYDVKM. The CDR3 spells CANGPSSSGNTIYF. The CDR3 nucleotides read TGTGCCAACGGACCGTCGAGCTCTGGAAACACCATATATTTT.

This clonotype was seen a few times. The chain joins TRBV12-3 or TRBV12-4 to TRBJ1-2; TRBD1 matches 9 bases. V gave up 6 bases and J gave up 5 bases; unmatched junction bases: 10. CDR3 size: 15 residues. CDR3 coding DNA: TGTGCCAGCAGGGATACAGGGGGCGCAGGGTATGGCTACACCTTC. It specifies CASRDTGGAGYGYTF.

The rearrangement joins TRBV7-9 to TRBJ2-4, with D possibly matching TRBD2 (5 bases). The CDR3 has 14 residues. The germline gives CDR1 SEHNR, CDR2 FQNEAQ (reference sequence). V was trimmed by 6 bases and J by 2 bases, leaving 11 bases between them. CDR3 sequence reads: CASRSGGTKNIQYF. CDR3 coding DNA: TGTGCCAGCAGGTCCGGAGGAACCAAAAACATTCAGTACTTC.

V gene TRBV20-1 combines with J gene TRBJ1-6; possibly TRBD1 for D (5 bases). The V gene lost 1 base and the J gene lost 7 bases, with 5 bases spanning the gap. From germline, CDR1 is DFQATT and CDR2 SNEGSKA (reference sequence). This CDR3 has 12 residues. CDR3: CSARGGNSPLHF. CDR3 nucleotides: TGCAGTGCTAGAGGGGGGAATTCACCCCTCCACTTT.

The J gene is TRBJ1-6, the V gene TRBV6-2 or TRBV6-3, with a tentative D call TRBD1 (5 bases). The length of the CDR3 is 14 residues. The V gene's germline CDR1 is MNHEY and CDR2 SVGEGT. V shed 6 bases and J shed 7 bases, with 13 bases lying between them. The CDR3 DNA follows: TGTGCCAGCAGAACCGGGACCGTCAATTCACCCCTCCACTTT. It translates to CASRTGTVNSPLHF.

This chain joins TRBV12-3 or TRBV12-4 and TRBJ1-5, with a possible D match to TRBD1 (6 bases). The CDR3 loop spans 14 amino acids. The V gene lost 5 bases and the J gene lost 4 bases, with 12 bases spanning the gap. Here the CDR3 DNA reads TGTGCCAGCAGTCCGAGGACAGCAAATCAGCCCCAGCATTTT. Protein: CASSPRTANQPQHF.

This clonotype was observed at least ten times. The chain is built from TRBV7-2 and TRBJ2-7; D is undetermined. Germline V gene sequence: CDR1 SGHTA, CDR2 FQGNSA. Trimming took 5 bases from V and 3 from J, leaving 5 bases between them. CDR3 length: 11 amino acids. The CDR3 DNA sequence: TGTGCCAGCAGCACCCTCTACGAGCAGTACTTC. Protein: CASSTLYEQYF.

This clonotype was detected only a few times. V gene TRBV7-9 combines with J gene TRBJ1-4; possible D gene TRBD1, 5 bases. The CDR3 length is 14 residues. V dropped 3 bases and J dropped 8 bases, with 13 bases sitting between them. CDR1 and CDR2 (germline): SEHNR, FQNEAQ (reference sequence). Here the CDR3 reads CASSFIRAEEKLFF. The DNA for the CDR3 is TGTGCCAGCAGCTTCATCAGGGCTGAAGAAAAACTGTTTTTT. The whole variable domain, remainder taken from reference TRBV7-9 and TRBJ1-4, is DTGVSQNPRHKITKRGQNVTFRCDPISEHNRLYWYRQTLGQGPEFLTYFQNEAQLEKSRLLSDRFSAERPKGSFSTLEIQRTEQGDSAMYLCASSFIRAEEKLFFGSGTQLSVL.

This clonotype was found many times. The chain joins TRBV7-2 to TRBJ1-2; weak D call: TRBD1 (5 bases). This CDR3 has 13 residues. Germline V gives CDR1 SGHTA, CDR2 FQGNSA. V gave up 4 bases and J gave up 4 bases, with 10 bases separating them. The CDR3 here is CASSSRQLYGYTF. The CDR3 DNA sequence: TGTGCCAGCAGCTCCCGACAGCTCTATGGCTACACCTTC.

This clonotype was detected many times. V usage is TRBV7-2 and J usage is TRBJ2-2, with 7 bases fitting TRBD2. The CDR3 is 15 amino acids. V shed 5 bases, J shed 13 bases, and the junction held 16 bases outside the gene matches. In germline, CDR1 is SGHTA, CDR2 FQGNSA. Here the CDR3 DNA reads TGTGCCAGCAGCCCCGAACCCCTAGCGGCCTCCGGGCTGTTTTTT. This translates into CASSPEPLAASGLFF.